This passage covers 2 T cell receptor beta chains from one sample sequenced in a study of cytomegalovirus exposure and HLA in healthy donors. 13 Jbeta primers and 60 Vbeta primers were used for the PCR. This table comes from immunoSEQ multiplex PCR, and its TCRdb copy is limited to in-frame clones, with some not included. The table has just under 150,000 clones, 75% to 90% seen once. The sample was PBMCs. Receptors originate from a woman in her twenties or thirties in good health and CMV-seronegative.

The chain uses TRBV4-3 and TRBJ1-1; D ambiguous. The germline V and J ends were trimmed by 1 base and 0 bases, with 18 bases remaining between them. The germline V gene encodes CDR1 LGHNA and CDR2 YSLEER. The CDR3 has 18 amino acids. The CDR3 coding sequence is TGCGCCAGCAGCCAAGGTGCATATGGCAAACGTATGAACACTGAAGCTTTCTTT. As protein: CASSQGAYGKRMNTEAFF.

The chain has TRBV2 and TRBJ1-6, with D perhaps matching TRBD1 (5 bases). In germline, CDR1 is SNHLY, CDR2 FYNNEI. V was clipped by 3 bases and J by 6 bases, with 12 bases between them. The CDR3 has 15 amino acids. CDR3 nucleotides: TGTGCCAGCAGTGATGGGGCGCCGGGTAATTCACCCCTCCACTTT. It is translated as CASSDGAPGNSPLHF. The complete variable domain, with remaining parts taken from reference TRBV2 and TRBJ1-6, reads EPEVTQTPSHQVTQMGQEVILRCVPISNHLYFYWYRQILGQKVEFLVSFYNNEISEKSEIFDDQFSVERPDGSNFTLKIRSTKLEDSAMYFCASSDGAPGNSPLHFGNGTRLTVT.